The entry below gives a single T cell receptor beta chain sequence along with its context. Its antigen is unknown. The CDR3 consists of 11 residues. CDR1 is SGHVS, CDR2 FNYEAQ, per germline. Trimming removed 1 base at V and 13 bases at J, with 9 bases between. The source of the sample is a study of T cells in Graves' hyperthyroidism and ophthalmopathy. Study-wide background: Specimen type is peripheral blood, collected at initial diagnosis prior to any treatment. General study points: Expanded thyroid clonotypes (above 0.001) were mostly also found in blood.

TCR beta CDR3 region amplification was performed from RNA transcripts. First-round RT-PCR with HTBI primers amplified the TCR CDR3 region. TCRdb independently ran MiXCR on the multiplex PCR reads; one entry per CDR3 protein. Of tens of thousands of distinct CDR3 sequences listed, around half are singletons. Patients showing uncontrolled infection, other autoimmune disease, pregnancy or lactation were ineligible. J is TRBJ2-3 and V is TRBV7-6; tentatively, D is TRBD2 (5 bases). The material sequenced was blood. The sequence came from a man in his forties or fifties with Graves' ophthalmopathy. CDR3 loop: CASSLGDSEYF. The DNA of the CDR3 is TGTGCCAGCAGCTTAGGGGATAGCGAGTATTTT. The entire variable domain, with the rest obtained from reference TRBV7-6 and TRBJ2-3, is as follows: GAGVSQSPRYKVTKRGQDVALRCDPISGHVSLYWYRQALGQGPEFLTYFNYEAQQDKSGLPNDRFSAERPEGSISTLTIQRTEQRDSAMYRCASSLGDSEYFGPGTRLTVL.